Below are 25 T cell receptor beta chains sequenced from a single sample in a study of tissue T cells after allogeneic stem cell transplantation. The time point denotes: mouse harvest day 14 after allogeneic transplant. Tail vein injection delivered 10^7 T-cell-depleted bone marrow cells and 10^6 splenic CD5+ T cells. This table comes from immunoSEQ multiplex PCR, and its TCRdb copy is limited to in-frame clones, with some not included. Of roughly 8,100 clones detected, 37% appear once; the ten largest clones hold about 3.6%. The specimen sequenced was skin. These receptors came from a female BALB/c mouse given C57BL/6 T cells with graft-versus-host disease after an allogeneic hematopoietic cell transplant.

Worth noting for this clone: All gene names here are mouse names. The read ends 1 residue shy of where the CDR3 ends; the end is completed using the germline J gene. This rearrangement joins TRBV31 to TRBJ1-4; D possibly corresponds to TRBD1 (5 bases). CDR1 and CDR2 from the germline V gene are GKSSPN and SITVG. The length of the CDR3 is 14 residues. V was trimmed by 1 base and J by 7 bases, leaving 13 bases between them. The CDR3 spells CAWSRDRAGERLFF. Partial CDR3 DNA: TGTGCCTGGAGTCGGGACCGGGCGGGCGAAAGATTATTT.

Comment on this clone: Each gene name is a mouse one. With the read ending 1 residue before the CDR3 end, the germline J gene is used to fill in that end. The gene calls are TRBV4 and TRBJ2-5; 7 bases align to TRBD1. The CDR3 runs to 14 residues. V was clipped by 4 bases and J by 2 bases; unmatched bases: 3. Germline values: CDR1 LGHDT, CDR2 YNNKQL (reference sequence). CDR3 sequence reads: CASSFGTAQDTQYF. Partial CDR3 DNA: TGTGCCAGCAGCTTCGGGACAGCCCAAGACACCCAGTAC. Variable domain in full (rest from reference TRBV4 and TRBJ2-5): ETAVFQTPNYHVTQVGNEVSFNCKQTLGHDTMYWYKQDSKKLLKIMFSYNNKQLIVNETVPRRFSPQSSDKAHLNLRIKSVEPEDSAVYLCASSFGTAQDTQYFGPGTRLLVL.

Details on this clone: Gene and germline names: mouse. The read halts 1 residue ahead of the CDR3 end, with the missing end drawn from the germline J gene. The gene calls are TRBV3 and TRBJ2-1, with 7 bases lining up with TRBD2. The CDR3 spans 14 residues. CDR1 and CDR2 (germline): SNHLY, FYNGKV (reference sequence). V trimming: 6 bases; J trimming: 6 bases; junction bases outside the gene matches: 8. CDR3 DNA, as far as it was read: TGTGCCAGCAGACCTGACTGGGCTTCTGCTGAGCAGTTC. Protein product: CASRPDWASAEQF. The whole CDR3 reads CASRPDWASAEQFF.

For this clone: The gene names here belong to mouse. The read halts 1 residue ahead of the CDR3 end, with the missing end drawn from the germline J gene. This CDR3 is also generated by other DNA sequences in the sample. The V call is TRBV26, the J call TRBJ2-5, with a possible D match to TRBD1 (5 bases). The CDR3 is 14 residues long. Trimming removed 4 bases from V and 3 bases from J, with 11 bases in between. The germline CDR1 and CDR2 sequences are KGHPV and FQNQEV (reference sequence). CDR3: CASSPTGGQDTQYF. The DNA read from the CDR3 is TGTGCCAGCAGTCCCACAGGTGGGCAAGACACCCAGTAC.

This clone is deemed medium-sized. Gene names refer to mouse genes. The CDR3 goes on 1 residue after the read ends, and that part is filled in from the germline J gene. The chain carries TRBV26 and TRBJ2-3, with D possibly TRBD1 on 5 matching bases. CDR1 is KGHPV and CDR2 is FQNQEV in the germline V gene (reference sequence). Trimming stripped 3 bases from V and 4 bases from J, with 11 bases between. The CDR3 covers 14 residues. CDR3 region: CASSLSGLSETLYF. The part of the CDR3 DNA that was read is TGTGCCAGCAGTCTATCAGGGCTCTCAGAAACGCTGTAT.

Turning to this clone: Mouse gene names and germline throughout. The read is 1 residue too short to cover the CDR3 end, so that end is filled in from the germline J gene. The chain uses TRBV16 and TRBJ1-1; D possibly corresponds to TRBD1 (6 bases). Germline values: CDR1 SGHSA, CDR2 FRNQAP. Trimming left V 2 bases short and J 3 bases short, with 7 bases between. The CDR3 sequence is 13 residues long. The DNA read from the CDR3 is TGTGCAAGCAGCTTAAGGGGGGACACAGAAGTCTTC. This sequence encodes CASSLRGDTEVF. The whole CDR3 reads CASSLRGDTEVFF. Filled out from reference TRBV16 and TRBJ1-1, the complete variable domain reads NAGVIQTPRHKVTGKGQEATLWCEPISGHSAVFWYRQTIVQGLEFLTYFRNQAPIDDSGMPKERFSAQMPNQSHSTLKIQSTQPQDSAVYLCASSLRGDTEVFFGKGTRLTVV.

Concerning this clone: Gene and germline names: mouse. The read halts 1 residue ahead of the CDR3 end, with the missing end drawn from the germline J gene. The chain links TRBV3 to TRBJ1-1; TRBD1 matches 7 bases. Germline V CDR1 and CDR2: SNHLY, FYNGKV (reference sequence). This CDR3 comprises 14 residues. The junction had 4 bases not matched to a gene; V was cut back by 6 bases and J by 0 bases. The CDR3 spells CASRSDRANTEVFF. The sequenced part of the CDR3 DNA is TGTGCCAGCAGATCCGACAGGGCAAACACAGAAGTCTTC.

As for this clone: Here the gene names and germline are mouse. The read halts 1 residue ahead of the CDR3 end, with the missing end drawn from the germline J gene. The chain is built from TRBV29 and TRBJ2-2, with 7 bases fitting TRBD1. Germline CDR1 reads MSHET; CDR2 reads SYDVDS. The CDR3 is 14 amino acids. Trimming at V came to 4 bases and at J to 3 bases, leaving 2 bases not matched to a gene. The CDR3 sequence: CASSSQGDTGQLYF. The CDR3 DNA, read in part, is TGTGCTAGCAGTTCCCAGGGGGACACCGGGCAGCTCTAC. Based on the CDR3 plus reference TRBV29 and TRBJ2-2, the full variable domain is DMKVTQMPRYLIKRMGENVLLECGQDMSHETMYWYRQDPGLGLQLIYISYDVDSNSEGDIPKGYRVSRKKREHFSLILDSAKTNQTSVYFCASSSQGDTGQLYFGEGSKLTVL.

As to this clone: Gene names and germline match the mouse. The part of the CDR3 DNA that was read is TGTGCCAGCAGCTTAAACAGCCAAAACACCTTGTAC. It is translated as CASSLNSQNTLY. The complete CDR3 sequence is CASSLNSQNTLYF. V is TRBV3 and J is TRBJ2-4; no clear D gene. The DNA ends 1 residue before the CDR3 does, and the rest of the CDR3 is filled in from the germline J gene. The germline V and J ends were trimmed by 2 bases and 3 bases, with 6 bases remaining between them. The CDR3 is made up of 13 amino acids. Germline loops: CDR1 SNHLY, CDR2 FYNGKV (reference sequence).

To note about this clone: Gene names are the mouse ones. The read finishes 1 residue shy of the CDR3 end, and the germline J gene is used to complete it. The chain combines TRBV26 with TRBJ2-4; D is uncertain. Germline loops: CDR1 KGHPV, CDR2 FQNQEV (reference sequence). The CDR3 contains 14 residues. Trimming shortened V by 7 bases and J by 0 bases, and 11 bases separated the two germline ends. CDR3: CASTLPGSQNTLYF. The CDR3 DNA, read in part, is TGTGCCAGCACCCTGCCGGGTAGTCAAAACACCTTGTAC.

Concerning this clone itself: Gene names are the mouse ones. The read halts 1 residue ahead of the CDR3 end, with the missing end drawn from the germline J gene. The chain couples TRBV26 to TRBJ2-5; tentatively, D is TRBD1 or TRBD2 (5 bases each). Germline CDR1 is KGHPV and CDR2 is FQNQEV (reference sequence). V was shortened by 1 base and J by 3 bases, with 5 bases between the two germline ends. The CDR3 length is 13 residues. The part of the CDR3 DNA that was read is TGTGCCAGCAGTCTGTGGGGGCAAGACACCCAGTAC. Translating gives CASSLWGQDTQY. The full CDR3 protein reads CASSLWGQDTQYF.

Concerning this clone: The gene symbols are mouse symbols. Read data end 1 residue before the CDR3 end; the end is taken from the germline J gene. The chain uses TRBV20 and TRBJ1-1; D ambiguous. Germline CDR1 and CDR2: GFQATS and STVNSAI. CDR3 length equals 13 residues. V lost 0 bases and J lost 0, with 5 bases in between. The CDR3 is CGAREGANTEVFF. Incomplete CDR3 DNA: TGTGGTGCTAGGGAAGGAGCAAACACAGAAGTCTTC.

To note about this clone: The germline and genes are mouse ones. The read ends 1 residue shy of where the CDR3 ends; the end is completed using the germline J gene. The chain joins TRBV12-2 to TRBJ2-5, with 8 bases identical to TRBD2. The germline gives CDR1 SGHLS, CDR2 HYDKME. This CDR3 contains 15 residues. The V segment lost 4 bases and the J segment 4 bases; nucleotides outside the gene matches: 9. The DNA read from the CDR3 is TGTGCCAGCTCCCTCCAGCACTGGGGGAAAGACACCCAGTAC. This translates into CASSLQHWGKDTQY. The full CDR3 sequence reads CASSLQHWGKDTQYF.

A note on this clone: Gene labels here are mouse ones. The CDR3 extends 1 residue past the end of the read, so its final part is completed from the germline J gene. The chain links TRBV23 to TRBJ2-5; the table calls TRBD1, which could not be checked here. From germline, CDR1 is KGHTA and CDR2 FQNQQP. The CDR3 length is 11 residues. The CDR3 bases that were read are TGCTCCAGCAGTCAAAGGGACACCCAGTAC. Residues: CSSSQRDTQY. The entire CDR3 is CSSSQRDTQYF.

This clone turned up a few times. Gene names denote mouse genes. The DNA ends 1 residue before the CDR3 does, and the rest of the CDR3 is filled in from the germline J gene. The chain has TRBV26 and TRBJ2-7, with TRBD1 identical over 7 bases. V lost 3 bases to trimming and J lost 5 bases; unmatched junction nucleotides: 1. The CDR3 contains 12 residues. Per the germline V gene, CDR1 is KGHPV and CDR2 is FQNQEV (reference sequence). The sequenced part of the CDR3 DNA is TGTGCCAGCAGTCTCACAGGGGATGAACAGTAC. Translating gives CASSLTGDEQY. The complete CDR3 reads CASSLTGDEQYF.

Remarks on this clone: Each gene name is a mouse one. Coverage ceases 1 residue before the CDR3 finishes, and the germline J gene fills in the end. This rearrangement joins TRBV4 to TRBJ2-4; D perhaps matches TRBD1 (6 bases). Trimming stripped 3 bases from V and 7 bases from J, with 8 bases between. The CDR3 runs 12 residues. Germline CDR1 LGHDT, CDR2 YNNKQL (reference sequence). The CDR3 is CASSYQGYTLYF. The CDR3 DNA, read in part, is TGTGCCAGCAGCTATCAGGGGTACACCTTGTAC.

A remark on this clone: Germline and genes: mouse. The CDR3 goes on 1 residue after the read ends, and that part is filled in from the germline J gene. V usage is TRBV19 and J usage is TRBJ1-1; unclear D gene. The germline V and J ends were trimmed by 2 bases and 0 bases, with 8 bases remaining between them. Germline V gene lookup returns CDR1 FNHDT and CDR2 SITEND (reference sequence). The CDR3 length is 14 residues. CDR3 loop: CASSIPRSNTEVFF. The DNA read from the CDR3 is TGTGCCAGCAGTATTCCCAGATCAAACACAGAAGTCTTC.

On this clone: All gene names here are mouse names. CDR3 bases read: TGTGCCAGCAGTCTGTCAGGGAGTCAAAACACCTTGTAC. This sequence encodes CASSLSGSQNTLY. The CDR3 in its entirety is CASSLSGSQNTLYF. The J gene is TRBJ2-4, the V gene TRBV26; unclear D gene. The read terminates 1 residue before the CDR3 end, so the remaining end is supplied by the germline J gene. The CDR3 has 14 residues. V was trimmed by 0 bases and J by 0 bases, leaving 4 bases between them. Per the germline V gene, CDR1 is KGHPV and CDR2 is FQNQEV (reference sequence).

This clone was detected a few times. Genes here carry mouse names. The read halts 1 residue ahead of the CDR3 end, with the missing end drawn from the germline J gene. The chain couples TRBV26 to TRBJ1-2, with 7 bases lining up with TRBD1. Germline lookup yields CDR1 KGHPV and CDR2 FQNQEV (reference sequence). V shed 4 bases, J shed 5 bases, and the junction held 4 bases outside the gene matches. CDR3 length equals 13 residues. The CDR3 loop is CASSPTGDSDYTF. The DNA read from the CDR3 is TGTGCCAGCAGTCCAACAGGGGATTCCGACTACACC.

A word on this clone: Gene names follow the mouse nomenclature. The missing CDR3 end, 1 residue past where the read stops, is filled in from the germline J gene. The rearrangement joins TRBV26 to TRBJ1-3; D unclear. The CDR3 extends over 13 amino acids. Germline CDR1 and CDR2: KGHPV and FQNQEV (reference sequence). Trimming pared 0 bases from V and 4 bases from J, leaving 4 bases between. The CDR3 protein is CASSLSWGNTLYF. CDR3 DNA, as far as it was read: TGTGCCAGCAGTCTGTCGTGGGGAAATACGCTCTAT.

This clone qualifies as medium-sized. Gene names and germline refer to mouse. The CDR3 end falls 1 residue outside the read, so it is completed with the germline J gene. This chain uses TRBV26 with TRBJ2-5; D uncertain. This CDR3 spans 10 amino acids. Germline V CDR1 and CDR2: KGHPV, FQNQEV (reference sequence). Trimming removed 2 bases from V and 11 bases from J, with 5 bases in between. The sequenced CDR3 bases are TGTGCCAGCAGTCTGAACAGCCAGTAC. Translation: CASSLNSQY. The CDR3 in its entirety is CASSLNSQYF.

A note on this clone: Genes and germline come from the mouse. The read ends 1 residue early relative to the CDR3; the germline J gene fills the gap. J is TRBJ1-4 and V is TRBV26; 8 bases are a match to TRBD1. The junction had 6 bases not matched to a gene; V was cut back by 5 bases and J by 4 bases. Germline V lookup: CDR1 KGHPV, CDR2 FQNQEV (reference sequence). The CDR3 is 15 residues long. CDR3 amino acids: CASSYHGTGNERLFF. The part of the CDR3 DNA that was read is TGTGCCAGCAGTTACCACGGGACAGGCAACGAAAGATTATTT.

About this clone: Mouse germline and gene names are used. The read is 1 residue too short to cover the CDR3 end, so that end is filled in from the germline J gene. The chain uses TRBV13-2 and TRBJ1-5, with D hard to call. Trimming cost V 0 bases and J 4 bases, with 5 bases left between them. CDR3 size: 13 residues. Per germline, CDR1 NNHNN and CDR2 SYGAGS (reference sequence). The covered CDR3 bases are TGTGCCAGCGGTGATGACACAAACCAGGCTCCGCTT. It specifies CASGDDTNQAPL. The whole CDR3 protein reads CASGDDTNQAPLF.

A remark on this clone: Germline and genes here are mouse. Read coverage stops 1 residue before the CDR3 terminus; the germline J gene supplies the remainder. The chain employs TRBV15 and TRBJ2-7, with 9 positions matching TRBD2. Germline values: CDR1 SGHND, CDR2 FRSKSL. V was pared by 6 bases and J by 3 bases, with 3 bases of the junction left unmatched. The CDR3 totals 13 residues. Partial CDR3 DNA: TGTGCCAGCAGCGGACTGGGGATCTATGAACAGTAC. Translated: CASSGLGIYEQY. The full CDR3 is CASSGLGIYEQYF.

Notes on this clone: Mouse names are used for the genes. The DNA read from the CDR3 is TGTGCCAGCAGGGACACAGAAGTCTTC. Translating it yields CASRDTEVF. The full CDR3 protein is CASRDTEVFF. J is TRBJ1-1 and V is TRBV13-3, with D uncertain. The read comes to an end 1 residue before the CDR3 does, leaving the germline J gene to fill in the end. This CDR3 comprises 10 residues. Germline V gene data show CDR1 as NNHDY and CDR2 as SYVADS. Trimming stripped 5 bases from V and 3 bases from J, with 2 bases between.